The 25 T cell receptor beta chains given below trace back to one sample, sequenced in a study of graft-versus-host responses after intestinal transplantation. Assay: immunoSEQ multiplex PCR; the TCRdb copy retains only in-frame clones and omits some. The table shows about 45,000 clones, with around nine tenths occurring only once. The starting material was PBMCs, obtained 524 days after transplant. These receptors all stem from a human patient who received an intestinal transplant, so some T cells may come from the graft donor.

This chain links TRBV19 with TRBJ2-6; 8 nucleotides agree with TRBD1. Losses at the gene ends were 6 bases for V and 0 bases for J; bases not matched to a gene: 4. Per the germline V gene, CDR1 is LNHDA and CDR2 is SQIVND (reference sequence). The length of the CDR3 is 16 residues. The CDR3 DNA reads TGTGCCAGTAGGCTAACAGGGGGCTCTGGGGCCAACGTCCTGACTTTC. Protein sequence: CASRLTGGSGANVLTF.

The gene calls are TRBV18 and TRBJ2-5; 9 bases are a match to TRBD1. Germline V gene lookup returns CDR1 KGHSH and CDR2 LQKENI. Germline trimming cut 5 bases from V and 5 bases from J; bases unmatched to any gene: 12. The CDR3 extends over 16 amino acids. The CDR3 DNA sequence: TGTGCCAGCTCATCGTCCCCGAACAGGGGGCGGGAGACCCAGTACTTC. Translation gives CASSSSPNRGRETQYF.

The chain links TRBV27 to TRBJ2-7; D gene ambiguous. CDR1 and CDR2 (germline): MNHEY, SMNVEV (reference sequence). This CDR3 is 14 amino acids long. V was clipped by 4 bases and J by 2 bases, with 12 bases between them. CDR3 bases: TGTGCCAGCAGTTACCACCCCCTAGCCTACGAGCAGTACTTC. Amino acid sequence: CASSYHPLAYEQYF.

The chain joins TRBV7-9 to TRBJ2-3; perhaps TRBD1 as D (6 bases). Germline lookup yields CDR1 SEHNR and CDR2 FQNEAQ (reference sequence). Trimming took off 1 base at V and 6 bases at J, with 14 bases between the two ends. The CDR3 sequence is 15 residues long. CDR3 sequence reads: CASSLGLQGRDTQYF. The DNA for the CDR3 is TGTGCCAGCAGCTTAGGGCTGCAGGGGCGGGATACGCAGTATTTT.

The V call is TRBV27, the J call TRBJ1-4; D gene ambiguous. This CDR3 has 14 amino acids. The germline CDR1 and CDR2 sequences are MNHEY and SMNVEV (reference sequence). Trimming removed 5 bases from V and 2 bases from J, with 9 bases in between. CDR3 sequence (DNA): TGTGCCAGCAGTGACCGGGTTACTAATGAAAAACTGTTTTTT. Protein: CASSDRVTNEKLFF.

The chain uses TRBV9 and TRBJ2-1; unclear D gene. V gave up 0 bases and J gave up 14 bases, with 3 bases separating them. This CDR3 has 9 amino acids. From germline, CDR1 is SGDLS and CDR2 YYNGEE. CDR3 DNA: TGTGCCAGCAGCGTAGGGGAGTTCTTC. This translates into CASSVGEFF.

This clone has only a few counts. This sequence joins TRBV28 and TRBJ1-6; TRBD1 agrees at 7 bases. The CDR3 contains 15 residues. V shed 4 bases and J 8 bases; nucleotides not matched to a gene: 8. The germline CDR1 and CDR2 sequences are MDHEN and SYDVKM. The CDR3 here is CASSSLAGGDSPLHF. The CDR3 nucleotides read TGTGCCAGCAGTTCCCTGGCAGGGGGTGATTCACCCCTCCACTTT.

The gene calls are TRBV5-5 and TRBJ2-4; the D gene is possibly TRBD2 (6 bases). With 4 bases removed from V and 2 bases from J, the gap between germline ends came to 19 bases. CDR1 and CDR2 from the germline V gene are SGHKS and YYEKEE (reference sequence). The CDR3 has 17 amino acids. The CDR3 protein is CASSPLGSGQTKNIQYF. The CDR3 nucleotides read TGTGCCAGCAGCCCCCTTGGGAGCGGGCAAACCAAAAACATTCAGTACTTC.

The chain couples TRBV28 to TRBJ1-2, with D unresolved. Germline-derived CDR1 and CDR2 are MDHEN and SYDVKM. The CDR3 is made up of 12 amino acids. Trimming shortened V by 6 bases and J by 8 bases, and 13 bases separated the two germline ends. The CDR3 region has the DNA TGTGCCAGCAGCTTAACAACGGGGGGCTACACCTTC. Protein sequence: CASSLTTGGYTF.

The rearrangement uses TRBV18 and TRBJ1-1, with D perhaps matching TRBD1 (6 bases). Per germline, CDR1 KGHSH and CDR2 LQKENI. Trimming left V 4 bases short and J 6 bases short, with 12 bases between. This CDR3 contains 13 residues. CDR3 residues: CASSLRGGSEAFF. CDR3 bases: TGTGCCAGCTCACTCAGGGGCGGATCTGAAGCTTTCTTT. The full variable domain, in which reference TRBV18 and TRBJ1-1 provide the parts outside the CDR3, is NAGVMQNPRHLVRRRGQEARLRCSPMKGHSHVYWYRQLPEEGLKFMVYLQKENIIDESGMPKERFSAEFPKEGPSILRIQQVVRGDSAAYFCASSLRGGSEAFFGQGTRLTVV.

V usage is TRBV5-1 and J usage is TRBJ2-1; 10 bases fit TRBD2. The CDR3 has 18 residues. Germline V CDR1 and CDR2: SGHRS, YFSETQ. V gave up 0 bases and J gave up 2 bases; unmatched junction bases: 8. Here the CDR3 reads CASSLAPSGSPAYNEQFF. CDR3 DNA: TGCGCCAGCAGCTTGGCCCCTAGCGGGAGTCCCGCCTACAATGAGCAGTTCTTC.

CDR3 loop: CASSSLRDRAYEQYF. The CDR3 bases are TGTGCCAGCAGTTCCCTCCGGGACAGGGCCTACGAGCAGTACTTC. The rearrangement joins TRBV6-5 to TRBJ2-7; 9 bases map to TRBD1. CDR1 is MNHEY, CDR2 SVGAGI, per germline. CDR3 length: 15 amino acids. Trimming cost V 4 bases and J 2 bases; bases outside gene matches: 6.

The rearrangement uses TRBV28 and TRBJ2-7, with 8 bases identical to TRBD1. V lost 0 bases and J lost 0; bases outside the gene matches: 4. CDR1 and CDR2 from the germline V gene are MDHEN and SYDVKM. The length of the CDR3 is 16 residues. The CDR3 nucleotides read TGTGCCAGCAGTTTATGGGACAGGGCAAGCTCCTACGAGCAGTACTTC. Amino acid sequence: CASSLWDRASSYEQYF.

This rearrangement joins TRBV28 to TRBJ1-1; D may be TRBD1 (5 bases). Trimming cost V 6 bases and J 3 bases, with 26 bases left between them. Germline V CDR1 and CDR2: MDHEN, SYDVKM. CDR3 length: 18 residues. DNA of the CDR3: TGTGCCAGCAGCCCCTATCAGGGTCGAAGAATTGGGGACACTGAAGCTTTCTTT. As protein: CASSPYQGRRIGDTEAFF. Full variable domain (remainder filled in from reference TRBV28 and TRBJ1-1): DVKVTQSSRYLVKRTGEKVFLECVQDMDHENMFWYRQDPGLGLRLIYFSYDVKMKEKGDIPEGYSVSREKKERFSLILESASTNQTSMYLCASSPYQGRRIGDTEAFFGQGTRLTVV.

Comments on this clone: Relative to the germline gene, one junction end is altered; a read error may explain this. V usage is TRBV19 and J usage is TRBJ1-2; a weak D match, TRBD1 (6 bases). The germline CDR1 and CDR2 sequences are LNHDA and SQIVND (reference sequence). The CDR3 loop spans 13 amino acids. The CDR3 loop reads CASSIDEQGGGSF. CDR3 nucleotide sequence: TGTGCCAGTAGTATAGATGAACAGGGAGGAGGATCCTTC.

The J gene is TRBJ2-6, the V gene TRBV19, with D perhaps assigned TRBD1 or TRBD2 (6 bases each). This CDR3 comprises 15 residues. V shed 7 bases and J shed 2 bases, with 12 bases lying between them. Germline loops: CDR1 LNHDA, CDR2 SQIVND (reference sequence). The CDR3 bases are TGTGCCAGTATCCGGAGGGGGGCTGGGGCCAACGTCCTGACTTTC. This translates into CASIRRGAGANVLTF.

The chain uses TRBV28 and TRBJ2-3; a possible D gene is TRBD1 (5 bases). The CDR3 spans 15 residues. The V gene's germline CDR1 is MDHEN and CDR2 SYDVKM. V shed 5 bases and J shed 1 base, with 13 bases lying between them. Here the CDR3 DNA reads TGTGCCAGCAGTCCGCAGGGTGGTGGCACAGATACGCAGTATTTT. The encoded protein is CASSPQGGGTDTQYF.

The CDR3 DNA reads TGTGCCAGCAGTTTGCTCAGGGGCAGACATGAAAAACTGTTTTTT. This translates into CASSLLRGRHEKLFF. The V gene is TRBV27, the J gene TRBJ1-4, with D possibly matching TRBD1 (6 bases). Germline V gene lookup returns CDR1 MNHEY and CDR2 SMNVEV (reference sequence). Trimming pared 3 bases from V and 6 bases from J, leaving 14 bases between. The CDR3 totals 15 residues.

The rearrangement links TRBV18 to TRBJ1-1; 7 nucleotides agree with TRBD1. V lost 3 bases and J lost 1; bases outside the gene matches: 5. The CDR3 is 15 amino acids. Germline values: CDR1 KGHSH, CDR2 LQKENI. CDR3 nucleotides: TGTGCCAGCTCACCGTCGGCAGGGGGGAACACTGAAGCTTTCTTT. The encoded protein is CASSPSAGGNTEAFF.

The chain couples TRBV30 to TRBJ2-7; D gene unclear. Germline V CDR1 and CDR2: GTSNPN, SVGIG (reference sequence). The length of the CDR3 is 13 residues. The germline V and J ends were trimmed by 1 base and 3 bases, with 10 bases remaining between them. The CDR3 bases are TGTGCCTGGAGTGCCAGGATCATCTACGAGCAGTACTTC. Translated, it gives CAWSARIIYEQYF.

The chain is built from TRBV5-1 and TRBJ2-3, with D maybe TRBD2 (5 bases). Germline CDR1 reads SGHRS; CDR2 reads YFSETQ. This CDR3 has 12 residues. The germline V and J ends were trimmed by 1 base and 6 bases, with 6 bases remaining between them. The CDR3 DNA is TGCGCCAGCAGCTTGACTAGGGATACGCAGTATTTT. Encoded protein: CASSLTRDTQYF.

The CDR3 DNA reads TGCAGCGTTGAGAGGAGACTAGCGGAAGACAATGAGCAGTTCTTC. Amino acids: CSVERRLAEDNEQFF. The V call is TRBV29-1, the J call TRBJ2-1, with 9 positions matching TRBD2. CDR3 length: 15 amino acids. Germline trimming cut 3 bases from V and 5 bases from J; bases unmatched to any gene: 8. Germline values: CDR1 SQVTM, CDR2 ANQGSEA.

The chain carries TRBV9 and TRBJ2-1; 7 bases fit TRBD2. Germline lookup yields CDR1 SGDLS and CDR2 YYNGEE. This CDR3 has 16 amino acids. V gave up 0 bases and J gave up 3 bases; unmatched junction bases: 6. Written as DNA, the CDR3 is TGTGCCAGCAGCGTAGGGGGGACTAACATCTACAATGAGCAGTTCTTC. This encodes CASSVGGTNIYNEQFF.

This chain uses TRBV19 with TRBJ2-6, with TRBD1 identical over 8 bases. This CDR3 region has 18 residues. V was clipped by 9 bases and J by 1 base; unmatched bases: 14. Germline V lookup: CDR1 LNHDA, CDR2 SQIVND (reference sequence). The CDR3 DNA reads as TGTGCCAGCGCCCCTGGGGGCAGGGGGCGATCTGGGGCCAACGTCCTGACTTTC. Its protein product is CASAPGGRGRSGANVLTF.

The rearrangement joins TRBV5-1 to TRBJ1-1; a weak D match, TRBD1 (6 bases). CDR3 length: 13 amino acids. The germline V gene encodes CDR1 SGHRS and CDR2 YFSETQ. Trimming removed 0 bases at V and 7 bases at J, with 10 bases between. The CDR3 sequence: CASSLGQEIEAFF. The DNA for the CDR3 is TGCGCCAGCAGCTTGGGACAGGAGATTGAAGCTTTCTTT. Based on the CDR3 plus reference TRBV5-1 and TRBJ1-1, the full variable domain is KAGVTQTPRYLIKTRGQQVTLSCSPISGHRSVSWYQQTPGQGLQFLFEYFSETQRNKGNFPGRFSGRQFSNSRSEMNVSTLELGDSALYLCASSLGQEIEAFFGQGTRLTVV.